Listed below are T cell receptor beta chains from one sample, sequenced in a study of blood T cells in healthy people across ages. TCRdb used MiXCR to reprocess the 5' RACE reads, holding one entry per CDR3 protein. The sample lists roughly 800,000 distinct CDR3 sequences, 20% to 30% seen once, with around 3% in the top ten. The sample was also linked to a second study, of T cells of mothers and their children.

The sample consisted of blood. These receptors were collected from a boy aged 5-17 years in good health. Both conserved end residues are part of each CDR3. The D gene is left open where the match is weak. Size tells how often a clone was seen (once, few, many) or the class of an expanded clone, and some rows leave it out.

>NA|TRBD2|TRBV6-2/TRBV6-3|TRBJ2-7
TGTGCCAGCACCACCCGGTGGCAGCGGGAGGCCTACGAGCAGTACTTC
CASTTRWQREAYEQYF
>few|NA|TRBV25-1|TRBJ1-4
TGTGCCAGCAGTGAAAACGGGGTGGCTAATGAAAAACTGTTTTTT
CASSENGVANEKLFF
>NA|NA|TRBV7-9|TRBJ2-1
TGTGCCAGCAGCTTAGATGGGAGCCCCCCAAACAATGAGCAGTTCTTC
CASSLDGSPPNNEQFF
>few|NA|TRBV5-1|TRBJ1-5
TGCGCCAGGACTTATTATCAGCCCCAGCATTTT
CARTYYQPQHF
>few|TRBD1|TRBV5-1|TRBJ2-2
TGCGCCAGCAGCTTGGGAGACAGGGTGGCCGGGGAGCTGTTTTTT
CASSLGDRVAGELFF
>NA|TRBD2|TRBV7-9|TRBJ2-3
TGTGCCAGCAGCCTACTGGGACTAGGAAAGACAGATACGCAGTATTTT
CASSLLGLGKTDTQYF
>few|TRBD1|TRBV12-3/TRBV12-4|TRBJ1-4
TGTGCCAGCAGTTTAGTAGGCAGGGGGGAGGAAAAACTGTTTTTT
CASSLVGRGEEKLFF
>NA|TRBD2|TRBV7-6|TRBJ2-1
TGTGCCAGCAGCCCGGGACTAGCGGGTTTTAGCTCCTACAATGAGCAGTTCTTC
CASSPGLAGFSSYNEQFF
>NA|NA|TRBV13|TRBJ1-5
TGTGCCAGCATCTACGCGAATAGCAATCAGCCCCAGCATTTT
CASIYANSNQPQHF
>NA|NA|TRBV20-1|TRBJ2-3
TGCAGGTCGGCTAGCACAGATACGCAGTATTTT
CRSASTDTQYF
>NA|TRBD2|TRBV7-8|TRBJ2-7
TGTGCCAGCAGCTTGAGGCGGGAGCGCGGCTACGAGCAGTACTTC
CASSLRRERGYEQYF
>NA|NA|TRBV6-1|TRBJ2-7
TGTGCCAGCAGTGATGAGAGGACGCCCTACGAGCAGTACTTC
CASSDERTPYEQYF
>NA|NA|TRBV7-9|TRBJ1-3
TGTGCCAGCAGCTTCGTGATGCAGCTTCCCTCTGGAAACACCATATATTTT
CASSFVMQLPSGNTIYF
>NA|NA|TRBV6-1|TRBJ2-7
TGTGCCAGCAAGAGAAACGCGGGAAGGGGGGACTACGAGCAGTACTTC
CASKRNAGRGDYEQYF
>NA|NA|TRBV6-6|TRBJ2-3
TGTGCCAGCAGTTACTCCCGACAGATAAGCACAGATACGCAGTATTTT
CASSYSRQISTDTQYF
>NA|NA|TRBV20-1|TRBJ1-1
TGCAGTGCCCCCGGACAAGGGTGGATGAACACTGAAGCTTTCTTT
CSAPGQGWMNTEAFF
>few|NA|TRBV12-3/TRBV12-4|TRBJ2-7
TGTGCCAGCACCGCGGGGTCCTACGAGCAGTACTTC
CASTAGSYEQYF
>NA|NA|TRBV6-5|TRBJ2-3
TGTGCCAGCAGTTACCTGCTAGCAGATACGCAGTATTTT
CASSYLLADTQYF
>NA|NA|TRBV12-3/TRBV12-4|TRBJ2-7
TGTGCCAGCAGTTTCAGCTCTGAGCAGTACTTC
CASSFSSEQYF
>NA|TRBD1|TRBV20-1|TRBJ1-6
TGCAGTGCTAGCCGGGACAGGCTTTTTAATTCACCCCTCCACTTT
CSASRDRLFNSPLHF
>few|TRBD1|TRBV2|TRBJ2-5
TGTGCCAGCAGTGAAGCGCTAGGGGGCGGCGAGACCCAGTACTTC
CASSEALGGGETQYF
>NA|TRBD2|TRBV7-2|TRBJ2-3
TGTGCCAGCAGCTTAGCACCAGCGGGGACAGATACGCAGTATTTT
CASSLAPAGTDTQYF
>NA|NA|TRBV28|TRBJ2-7
TGTGCCAGCAGTTTCTCCCGGGGGATCACGGGGTACGAGCAGTACTTC
CASSFSRGITGYEQYF
>few|NA|TRBV2|TRBJ1-1
TGTGCCAGCAGTGAAGGGGGGGACACTGAAGCTTTCTTT
CASSEGGDTEAFF
>few|NA|TRBV29-1|TRBJ2-1
TGCAGCGTTGAAACTAACTCCTACAATGAGCAGTTCTTC
CSVETNSYNEQFF
>few|NA|TRBV5-1|TRBJ2-4
TGCGCCAGCAGCTTAGGGCTAGCGCATGACATTCAGTGCTTC
CASSLGLAHDIQCF
>few|TRBD2|TRBV4-2|TRBJ2-3
TGTGCCAGCAGCCTAGGAACATCTAGCGGGGGGGCAGATACGCAGTATTTT
CASSLGTSSGGADTQYF
>NA|TRBD1|TRBV27|TRBJ1-1
TGTGCCAGCCGGGACAGGAGTCTGAACACTGAAGCTTTCTTT
CASRDRSLNTEAFF
>NA|TRBD2|TRBV5-1|TRBJ2-5
TGCGCCAGCAGCCTTACTAGCGGGGGGGGCCAAGAGACCCAGTACTTC
CASSLTSGGGQETQYF
>NA|TRBD1|TRBV12-3/TRBV12-4|TRBJ2-6
TGTGCCAGCAGTCTTACCGGGACAGGGGCCTTCTCTGGGGCCAACGTCCTGACTTTC
CASSLTGTGAFSGANVLTF
>few|NA|TRBV19|TRBJ1-1
TGTGCCAGTAGTATAGGCCTTAGGGGCACTGAAGCTTTCTTT
CASSIGLRGTEAFF
>few|NA|TRBV11-2|TRBJ1-5
TGTGCCAGCAGCTTAACCGGAGGCAGATGGCATAGCAATCAGCCCCAGCATTTT
CASSLTGGRWHSNQPQHF
>NA|TRBD2|TRBV12-3/TRBV12-4|TRBJ2-1
TGTGCCAGCAGTTTTACTAGCGGGGGGAATGAGCAGTTCTTC
CASSFTSGGNEQFF
>NA|NA|TRBV6-1|TRBJ1-5
TGTGCCAGCAGCCTTACCTATAGCAATCAGCCCCAGCATTTT
CASSLTYSNQPQHF
>few|NA|TRBV28|TRBJ2-2
TGTGCCAGCAGTTCTGGAGTCCCGAACACCGGGGAGCTGTTTTTT
CASSSGVPNTGELFF
>NA|NA|TRBV7-3|TRBJ2-5
TGTGCCAGCAGCTCAACAGTTGCCGAGACCCAGTACTTC
CASSSTVAETQYF
>NA|TRBD2|TRBV12-3/TRBV12-4|TRBJ2-3
TGTGCCAGCAGTTTACTCCGGACTAGCGGGGCTAGCACAGATGCGCAGTATTTT
CASSLLRTSGASTDAQYF
>few|NA|TRBV27|TRBJ2-2
TGTGCCAGCAGTTTAGCAGGGGCTCGTGGCGGGTACACCGGGGAGCTGTTTTTT
CASSLAGARGGYTGELFF
>few|NA|TRBV7-6|TRBJ1-2
TGTGCCAGCAGCTTAGAGGAAGGGGTCGGCTACACCTTC
CASSLEEGVGYTF
>NA|TRBD1|TRBV6-6|TRBJ2-5
TGTGCCAGCAATCCTCAGGGGGCTGTGGAGACCCAGTACTTC
CASNPQGAVETQYF
>NA|NA|TRBV30|TRBJ2-3
TGTGCCTGGATGCGCGGGATAGGAACAGATACGCAGTATTTT
CAWMRGIGTDTQYF
>once|NA|TRBV5-1|TRBJ2-7
TGCGCCAGCAGCTTGGAGCCCCGCCCAGGGAGTCGGTACGAGCACTACTTC
CASSLEPRPGSRYEHYF